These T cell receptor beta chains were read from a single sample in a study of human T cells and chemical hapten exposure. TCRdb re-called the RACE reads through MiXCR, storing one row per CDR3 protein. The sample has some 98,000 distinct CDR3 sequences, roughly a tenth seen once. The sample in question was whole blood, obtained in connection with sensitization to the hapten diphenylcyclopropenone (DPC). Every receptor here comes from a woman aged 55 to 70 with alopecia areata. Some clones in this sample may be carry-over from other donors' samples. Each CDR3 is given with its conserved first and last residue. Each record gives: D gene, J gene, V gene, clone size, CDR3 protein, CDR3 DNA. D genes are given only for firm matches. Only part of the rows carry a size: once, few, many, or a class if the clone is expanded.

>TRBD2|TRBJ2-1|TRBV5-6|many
CASSRTSGGEYNEQFF
TGTGCCAGCAGCCGGACTAGCGGGGGGGAGTACAATGAGCAGTTCTTC
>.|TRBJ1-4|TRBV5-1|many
CASSKFDRPTNEKLFF
TGCGCCAGCAGCAAGTTTGACAGGCCAACTAATGAAAAACTGTTTTTT
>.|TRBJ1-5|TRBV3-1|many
CASSQGVRPQHF
TGTGCCAGCAGCCAAGGCGTCCGGCCCCAGCATTTT
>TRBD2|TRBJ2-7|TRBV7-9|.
CASSPSSGTSPRRISYEQYF
TGTGCCAGCAGTCCCTCTTCCGGGACTAGCCCTCGACGAATATCCTACGAGCAGTACTTC
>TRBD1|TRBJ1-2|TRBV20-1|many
CSAHPGTGGICTF
TGCAGTGCACACCCCGGGACAGGGGGGATATGCACCTTC
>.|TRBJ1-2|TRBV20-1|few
CSAIPGDNYGYTF
TGCAGTGCTATCCCAGGGGATAACTATGGCTACACCTTC
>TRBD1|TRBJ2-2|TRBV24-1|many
CATSPGQGKNTGELFF
TGTGCCACCAGTCCGGGACAGGGCAAGAACACCGGGGAGCTGTTTTTT
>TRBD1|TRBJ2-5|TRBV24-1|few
CATSENRGQTQYF
TGTGCCACCAGTGAAAACAGGGGCCAGACCCAGTACTTC
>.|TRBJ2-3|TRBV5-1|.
CASSLDRTEVSADTQYF
TGCGCCAGCAGCTTGGACAGGACGGAGGTATCGGCGGATACGCAGTATTTT
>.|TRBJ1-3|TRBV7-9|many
CASTPGSSGNTIYF
TGTGCCAGCACCCCTGGGAGCTCTGGAAACACCATATATTTT
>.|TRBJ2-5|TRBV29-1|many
CSVEGGWIQETQYF
TGCAGCGTCGAGGGAGGTTGGATTCAAGAGACCCAGTACTTC
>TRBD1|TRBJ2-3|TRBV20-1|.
CSARAYRGQVTDTQYF
TGCAGTGCTAGAGCTTATCGGGGACAGGTAACAGATACGCAGTATTTT
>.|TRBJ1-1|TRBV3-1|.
CASSQAEVGWNTEAFF
TGTGCCAGCAGCCAAGCGGAGGTTGGGTGGAACACTGAAGCTTTCTTT
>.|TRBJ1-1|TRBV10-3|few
CAIRNDATTAFF
TGTGCCATCAGAAATGACGCGACGACGGCTTTCTTT
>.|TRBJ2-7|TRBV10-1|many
CASSESQGSPYEQYF
TGCGCCAGCAGTGAATCCCAGGGGTCCCCCTACGAGCAGTACTTC
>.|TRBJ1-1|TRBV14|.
CASSVVAGGGTEAFF
TGTGCCAGCAGCGTAGTCGCGGGCGGGGGCACTGAAGCTTTCTTT
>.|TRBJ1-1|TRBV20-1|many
CSARGRMDTEAFF
TGCAGTGCTAGGGGCCGTATGGACACTGAAGCTTTCTTT
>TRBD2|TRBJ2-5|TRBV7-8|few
CASSLAGLAGAETQYF
TGTGCCAGCAGCTTAGCCGGTCTAGCGGGGGCAGAGACCCAGTACTTC
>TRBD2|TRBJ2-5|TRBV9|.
CASSRTSGGQRETQYF
TGTGCCAGCAGCCGGACTAGCGGGGGACAACGGGAGACCCAGTACTTC
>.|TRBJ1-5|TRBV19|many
CASSDTARGPQHF
TGTGCCAGTAGTGATACCGCCCGGGGGCCCCAGCATTTT
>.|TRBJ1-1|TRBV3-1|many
CATSPWANTEAFF
TGTGCCACCTCACCATGGGCGAACACTGAAGCTTTCTTT
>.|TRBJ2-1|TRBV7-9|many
CASSLQQSYNEQFF
TGTGCCAGCAGCTTACAACAGTCCTACAATGAGCAGTTCTTC
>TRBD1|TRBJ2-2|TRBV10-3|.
CAISDGTENTGELFF
TGTGCCATCAGTGATGGGACAGAAAACACCGGGGAGCTGTTTTTT
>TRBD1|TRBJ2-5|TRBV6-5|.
CASSTGTGVQETQYF
TGTGCCAGCAGCACTGGGACAGGGGTTCAAGAGACCCAGTACTTC
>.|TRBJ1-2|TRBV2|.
CASSESGFGRNYGYTF
TGTGCCAGCAGTGAATCGGGATTCGGGCGGAACTATGGCTACACCTTC
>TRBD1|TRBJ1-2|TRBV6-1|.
CAARQGVLDGYTF
TGTGCCGCAAGACAGGGGGTTTTAGACGGCTACACCTTC
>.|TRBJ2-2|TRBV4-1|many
CASSQDQGGFTGELFF
TGCGCCAGCAGCCAAGATCAGGGCGGGTTTACCGGGGAGCTGTTTTTT
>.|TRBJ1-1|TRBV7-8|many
CASSLAQGSEAFF
TGTGCCAGCAGCTTAGCACAGGGTTCTGAAGCTTTCTTT
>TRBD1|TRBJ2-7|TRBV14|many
CASSHVPGQGAYEQYF
TGTGCCAGCAGCCACGTACCGGGACAGGGGGCTTACGAGCAGTACTTC
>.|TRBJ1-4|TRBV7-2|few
CASSLDLSKLFF
TGTGCCAGCAGCTTAGACCTCTCTAAACTGTTTTTT
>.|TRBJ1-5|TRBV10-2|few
CASSESVSNQPQHF
TGCGCCAGCAGTGAGTCTGTCAGCAATCAGCCCCAGCATTTT
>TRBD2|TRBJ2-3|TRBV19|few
CASSIRSGSKDTQYF
TGTGCCAGTAGTATCCGTAGCGGGAGCAAAGATACGCAGTATTTT
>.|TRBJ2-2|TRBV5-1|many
CASSPGRRNTGELFF
TGCGCCAGCAGCCCGGGTCGGCGGAACACCGGGGAGCTGTTTTTT
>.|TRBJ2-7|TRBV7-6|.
CASSLDLVGGREQYF
TGTGCCAGCAGCTTAGACTTGGTTGGGGGGCGCGAGCAGTACTTC
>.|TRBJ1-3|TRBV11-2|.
CASSSRGYSGNTIYF
TGTGCCAGCAGCTCAAGGGGGTATTCGGGGAACACCATATATTTT
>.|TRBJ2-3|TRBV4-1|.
CASSPLDTYTQYF
TGCGCCAGCAGCCCCCTGGACACATATACGCAGTATTTT
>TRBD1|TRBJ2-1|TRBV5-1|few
CASSPSSLRQGRGSEQFF
TGCGCCAGCAGCCCGTCTAGTTTACGACAGGGCAGAGGGAGTGAGCAGTTCTTC
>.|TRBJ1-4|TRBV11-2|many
CASSSEQSRGKLFF
TGTGCCAGCAGCTCCGAGCAGTCTCGGGGAAAACTGTTTTTT
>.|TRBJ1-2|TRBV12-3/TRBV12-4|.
CASSLALEHYGYTF
TGTGCCAGCAGTTTAGCGCTCGAACACTATGGCTACACCTTC
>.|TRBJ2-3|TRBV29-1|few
CSVEPPLGGGTTDTQYF
TGCAGCGTTGAACCACCTTTGGGGGGCGGAACTACAGATACGCAGTATTTT
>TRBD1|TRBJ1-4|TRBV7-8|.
CASSSPTGDGKLFF
TGTGCCAGCAGCTCACCGACAGGGGACGGAAAACTGTTTTTT
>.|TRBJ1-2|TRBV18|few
CASSPRGEDYGYTF
TGTGCCAGCTCACCACGGGGCGAGGACTATGGCTACACCTTC
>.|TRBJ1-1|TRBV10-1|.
CASSAQVNTEAFF
TGCGCCAGCAGTGCTCAAGTGAACACTGAAGCTTTCTTT